The table lists the clone carrying this T cell receptor (beta chain) with many counts. Ophthalmopathy not arising within 18 months of follow-up defined hyperthyroidism as stable. Hyperthyroidism patients were newly diagnosed, under 2 months' duration, aged 18 to 65. This record belongs to a study of Graves' ophthalmopathy and Graves' hyperthyroidism. Scientists amplified the TCR beta CDR3 regions from RNA transcripts. First-round RT-PCR relied on HTBI primers, and a second-round multiplex PCR came next. TCRdb re-called the multiplex PCR reads with MiXCR, one entry per CDR3 protein. The sample carries about 370,000 distinct CDR3 sequences, 17% recorded once. CDR3 length equals 15 residues. Germline lookup yields CDR1 LGHNT and CDR2 FRNRAP. Trimming shortened V by 6 bases and J by 0 bases, and 12 bases separated the two germline ends.

Sequenced input: peripheral blood. The source of this sequence is an adult woman with stable Graves' hyperthyroidism. The chain links TRBV12-5 to TRBJ1-5; tentative D call: TRBD1 (5 bases). CDR3 DNA sequence: TGTGCTAGTGGAACCGGGACTTATAGCAATCAGCCCCAGCATTTT. Encoded protein: CASGTGTYSNQPQHF.